A selection of T cell receptor beta chains follows, all from one sample in a study of blood T cell repertoires in COVID-19. Here immunoSEQ multiplex PCR was the method, and the copy in TCRdb shows in-frame clones only, minus some. In the table there are some 100,000 clones, around 80% of which are singletons. The specimen was peripheral blood. Source of these receptors: a human donor in a cohort sampled during active or convalescent COVID-19. Both conserved end residues are part of each CDR3. The D gene is left open where the match is weak. Only part of the rows carry a size: once, few, many, or a class if the clone is expanded.

>.|.|TRBV5-5|TRBJ1-2
TGTGCCAGCAGCCCCGTTGAGGGCTACTATGGCTACACCTTC
CASSPVEGYYGYTF
>.|TRBD1|TRBV7-2|TRBJ1-2
TGTGCCAGCATCCGACCCGGGACAGGAGGACCCTATGGCTACACCTTC
CASIRPGTGGPYGYTF
>.|.|TRBV28|TRBJ2-1
TGTGCCAGCAGTTCCCCCCCTGGGAGTGAGCAGTTCTTC
CASSSPPGSEQFF
>few|TRBD2|TRBV27|TRBJ2-7
TGTGCCAGCAGTTTGTCTGGCGGGAGTCTCCCCTACGAGCAGTACTTC
CASSLSGGSLPYEQYF
>.|.|TRBV19|TRBJ2-7
TGTGCCAGTAGTATATTGGGGACTGCATCCTACGAGCAGTACTTC
CASSILGTASYEQYF
>few|.|TRBV1|TRBJ1-6
TGCACCAGCAGCCAAGAAGCAGGGAACAATTCACCCCTCCACTTT
CTSSQEAGNNSPLHF
>.|.|TRBV9|TRBJ2-1
TGTGCCAGCAGCTCGACGTTTGCAGGTCATGAGCAGTTCTTC
CASSSTFAGHEQFF
>.|.|TRBV28|TRBJ1-5
TGTGCCAGCACCAATTCTCGGAATCAGCCCCAGCATTTT
CASTNSRNQPQHF
>.|.|TRBV11-2|TRBJ1-6
TGTGCCAGCAGCCTAGGACAGACCGTTTTTTCACCCCTCCACTTT
CASSLGQTVFSPLHF
>.|TRBD1|TRBV7-9|TRBJ1-3
TGTGCCAGCAGCCCAGAGCGGAGGGGGCAGAACACCATATATTTT
CASSPERRGQNTIYF
>.|.|TRBV7-2|TRBJ1-1
TGTGCCAGCAGCTCGGAGGGGTGGACTGAAGCTTTCTTT
CASSSEGWTEAFF
>.|TRBD1|TRBV27|TRBJ1-3
TGTGCCAGCAGTCGGACAGGAGACTTTACCATATATTTT
CASSRTGDFTIYF
>.|TRBD1|TRBV7-3|TRBJ2-2
TGTGCCAGCAGCTTAAAGGGACAGGGGGCAATCGGGGAGCTGTTTTTT
CASSLKGQGAIGELFF
>.|TRBD2|TRBV6-4|TRBJ2-1
TGTGGAAGGGCTAGCGGTTGGAATGAGCAGTTCTTC
CGRASGWNEQFF
>.|TRBD2|TRBV4-3|TRBJ2-3
TGCGCCAGCAGCCAAATCCTGACGGGGGGGACAGATACGCAGTATTTT
CASSQILTGGTDTQYF
>.|TRBD1|TRBV7-8|TRBJ1-5
TGTGCCAGCAGCCGGGACAGGGGCGCCTGGCAGCCCCAGCATTTT
CASSRDRGAWQPQHF
>.|TRBD2|TRBV13|TRBJ2-3
TGTGCCAGCAGCTTAGCGGCTAGCGGGGTCACAGATACGCAGTATTTT
CASSLAASGVTDTQYF
>.|.|TRBV6-2/TRBV6-3|TRBJ2-5
TGTGCCAGCAGGCCTTACTATCAAGAGACCCAGTACTTC
CASRPYYQETQYF
>.|TRBD2|TRBV7-8|TRBJ2-3
TGTGCCAGCAGCATTTGGGCTAGCGGGACGAGCACAGATACGCAGTATTTT
CASSIWASGTSTDTQYF
>few|.|TRBV4-3|TRBJ2-5
TGCGCCAGCAGCCAATTCACCACGGGCTCGGACAATGAGGCAGAGACCCAGTACTTC
CASSQFTTGSDNEAETQYF
>.|.|TRBV11-2|TRBJ1-2
TGTGCCAGCAGCTCACAGGGCGACTATGGCTACACCTTC
CASSSQGDYGYTF
>.|TRBD2|TRBV30|TRBJ2-1
TGTGCCTGGAGTCCCTCGCGGCTAGCGGGAGGACATTTTGTTTTCTTC
CAWSPSRLAGGHFVFF
>.|.|TRBV6-2/TRBV6-3|TRBJ1-5
TGTGCCAGCAGTTTTAGAGGACAGAAAAATCAGCCCCAGCATTTT
CASSFRGQKNQPQHF
>.|.|TRBV7-3|TRBJ2-3
TGTGCCAGCAGCTTCATTCACACAGATACGCAGTATTTT
CASSFIHTDTQYF
>.|TRBD1|TRBV7-3|TRBJ2-7
TGTGCCAGCAGCACTCCCGGGACAGGGCGCGACGAGCAGTACTTC
CASSTPGTGRDEQYF
>once|.|TRBV6-1|TRBJ1-6
TGTGCCAGCAGTGAACGTTTCAGGGGCCTAACCTCCTATAATTCACCCCTCCACTTT
CASSERFRGLTSYNSPLHF
>.|TRBD1|TRBV9|TRBJ1-2
TGTGCCAGCAGCTCCCCCCCCACAGGGGGCCGTGGCTACACCTTC
CASSSPPTGGRGYTF
>.|.|TRBV15|TRBJ1-2
TGTGCCACCAGCAGAAACAGGGTTGGCTACACCTTC
CATSRNRVGYTF
>.|.|TRBV19|TRBJ2-7
TGTGCCAGTAGCAGGTCTCAATACGAGCAGTACTTC
CASSRSQYEQYF
>.|.|TRBV2|TRBJ1-5
TGTGCCAGCATGGCGGGGGTTAGCAATCAGCCCCAGCATTTT
CASMAGVSNQPQHF
>once|TRBD1|TRBV7-9|TRBJ2-7
TGTGCCAGCAGCCAAGACAGGGAGACGCGGCACTTC
CASSQDRETRHF
>.|TRBD1|TRBV7-8|TRBJ1-1
TGTGCCAGCAGCTTAGGGGGGACAGGGGGCTTTGAAGCTTTCTTT
CASSLGGTGGFEAFF
>.|TRBD1|TRBV29-1|TRBJ1-1
TGCAGCGCCAAAAGAGACGGGACAGTATCCGCTGAAGCTTTCTTT
CSAKRDGTVSAEAFF
>.|.|TRBV5-1|TRBJ2-7
TGCGCCAGCAGCTTGGGGCAGGTTAACTCCTACGAGCAGTACTTC
CASSLGQVNSYEQYF
>.|TRBD2|TRBV6-2/TRBV6-3|TRBJ2-3
TGTGCCAGCAGTTACTTAGGACTAGGGTCCTTGACGCAGTATTTT
CASSYLGLGSLTQYF
>.|.|TRBV9|TRBJ1-2
TGTGCCAGCAGCGTTCTGGACATCCTCCCGGAGGGCTACACCTTC
CASSVLDILPEGYTF
>.|.|TRBV6-5|TRBJ2-2
TGTGCCAGCACTTCCGACACCGGGGAGCTGTTTTTT
CASTSDTGELFF
>.|TRBD1|TRBV30|TRBJ1-1
TGTGCCTGGAGAGGACAGGGGATGAACACTGAAGCTTTCTTT
CAWRGQGMNTEAFF
>few|.|TRBV10-1|TRBJ2-2
TGCGCCAGCAGTGAGTTCCGGGGTCAACCCGGGGAGCTGTTTTTT
CASSEFRGQPGELFF